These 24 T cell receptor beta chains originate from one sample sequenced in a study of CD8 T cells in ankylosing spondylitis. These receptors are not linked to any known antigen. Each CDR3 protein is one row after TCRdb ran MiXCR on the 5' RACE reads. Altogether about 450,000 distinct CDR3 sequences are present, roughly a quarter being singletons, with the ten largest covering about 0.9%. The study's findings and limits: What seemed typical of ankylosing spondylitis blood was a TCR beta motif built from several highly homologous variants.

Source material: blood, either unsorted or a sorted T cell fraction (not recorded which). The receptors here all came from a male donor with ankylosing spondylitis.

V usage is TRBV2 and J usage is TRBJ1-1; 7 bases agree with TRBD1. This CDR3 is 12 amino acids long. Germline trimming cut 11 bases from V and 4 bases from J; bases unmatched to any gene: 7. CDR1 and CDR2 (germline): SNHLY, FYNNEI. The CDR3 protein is CAEGQARTEAFF. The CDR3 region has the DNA TGTGCCGAAGGACAGGCACGCACTGAAGCTTTCTTT.

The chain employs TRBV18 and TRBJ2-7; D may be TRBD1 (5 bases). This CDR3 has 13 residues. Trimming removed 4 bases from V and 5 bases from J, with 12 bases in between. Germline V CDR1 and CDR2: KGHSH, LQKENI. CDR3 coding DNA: TGTGCCAGCTCACTTCTACAGGAGAACGAGCAGTACTTC. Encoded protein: CASSLLQENEQYF.

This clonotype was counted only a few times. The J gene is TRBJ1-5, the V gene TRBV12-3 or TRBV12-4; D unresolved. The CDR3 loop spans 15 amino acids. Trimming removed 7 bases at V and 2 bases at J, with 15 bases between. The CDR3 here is CASTGSKTRNQPQHF. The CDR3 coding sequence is TGTGCCAGCACCGGGTCCAAAACTCGCAATCAGCCCCAGCATTTT.

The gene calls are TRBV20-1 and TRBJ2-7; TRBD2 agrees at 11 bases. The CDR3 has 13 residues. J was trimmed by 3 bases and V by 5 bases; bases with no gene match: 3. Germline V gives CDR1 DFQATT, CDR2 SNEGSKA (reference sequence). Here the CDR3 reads CSAPTSGDYEQYF. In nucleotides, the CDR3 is TGCAGTGCTCCGACTAGCGGGGACTACGAGCAGTACTTC.

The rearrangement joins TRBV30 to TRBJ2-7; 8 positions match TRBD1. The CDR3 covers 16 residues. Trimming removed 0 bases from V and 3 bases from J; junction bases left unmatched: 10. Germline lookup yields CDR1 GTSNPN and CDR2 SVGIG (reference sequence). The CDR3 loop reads CAWSVPGRGRYYEQYV. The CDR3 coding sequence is TGTGCCTGGAGTGTACCGGGCAGGGGGCGATACTACGAGCAGTACGTC.

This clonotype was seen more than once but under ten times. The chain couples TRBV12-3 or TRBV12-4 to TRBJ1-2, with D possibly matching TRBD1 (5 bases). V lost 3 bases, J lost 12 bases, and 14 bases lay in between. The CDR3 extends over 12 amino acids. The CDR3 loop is CASSFDGGRNTF. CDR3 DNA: TGTGCCAGCAGTTTTGACGGGGGAAGAAACACCTTC.

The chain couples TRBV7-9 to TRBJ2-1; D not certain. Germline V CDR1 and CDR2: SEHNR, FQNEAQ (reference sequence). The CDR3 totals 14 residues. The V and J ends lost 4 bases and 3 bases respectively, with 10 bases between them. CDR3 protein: CASSSLGVYNEQFF. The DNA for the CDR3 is TGTGCCAGCAGCTCCTTAGGTGTCTACAATGAGCAGTTCTTC.

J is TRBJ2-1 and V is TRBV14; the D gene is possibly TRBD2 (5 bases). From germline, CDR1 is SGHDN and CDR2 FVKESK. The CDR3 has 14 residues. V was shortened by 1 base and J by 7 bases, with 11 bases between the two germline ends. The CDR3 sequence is CASSQGAVWNEQFF. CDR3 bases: TGTGCCAGCAGCCAAGGAGCGGTCTGGAATGAGCAGTTCTTC.

Here the CDR3 reads CASNQDHQTDTQYF. The CDR3, as DNA: TGTGCCAGCAATCAGGACCACCAAACAGATACGCAGTATTTT. The gene calls are TRBV2 and TRBJ2-3; D ambiguous. The CDR3 contains 14 residues. Trimming took off 7 bases at V and 3 bases at J, with 14 bases between the two ends. Germline CDR1 and CDR2: SNHLY and FYNNEI.

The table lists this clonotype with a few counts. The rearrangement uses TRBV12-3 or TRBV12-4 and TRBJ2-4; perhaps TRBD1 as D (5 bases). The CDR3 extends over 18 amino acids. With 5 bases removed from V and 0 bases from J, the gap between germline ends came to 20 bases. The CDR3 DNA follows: TGTGCCAGCAGTCCCACAAGGGCAGGGTGGTTAGCCAAAAACATTCAGTACTTC. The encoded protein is CASSPTRAGWLAKNIQYF.

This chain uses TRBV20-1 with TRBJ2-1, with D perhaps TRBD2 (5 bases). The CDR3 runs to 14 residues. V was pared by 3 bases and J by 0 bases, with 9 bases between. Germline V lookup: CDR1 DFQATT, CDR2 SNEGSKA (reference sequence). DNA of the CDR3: TGCAGTGCTAGGTGGAGGTCCTCCTACAATGAGCAGTTCTTC. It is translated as CSARWRSSYNEQFF.

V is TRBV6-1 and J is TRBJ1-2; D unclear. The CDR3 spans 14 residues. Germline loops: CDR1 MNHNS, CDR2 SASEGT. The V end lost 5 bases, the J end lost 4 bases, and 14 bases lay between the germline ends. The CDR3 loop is CASSPQEGVYGYTF. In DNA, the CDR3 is TGTGCCAGCAGTCCCCAGGAAGGCGTCTATGGCTACACCTTC.

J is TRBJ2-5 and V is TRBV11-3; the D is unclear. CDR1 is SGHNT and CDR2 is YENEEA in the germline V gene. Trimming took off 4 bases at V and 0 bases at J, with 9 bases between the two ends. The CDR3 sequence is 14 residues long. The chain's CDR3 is CASSSGPNQETQYF. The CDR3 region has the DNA TGTGCCAGCAGCTCGGGCCCGAACCAAGAGACCCAGTACTTC.

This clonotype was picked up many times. DNA for the CDR3: TGTGCCAGCAGCTTGGCAAAGGCGGACGATGAGCAGTTCTTC. This codes for CASSLAKADDEQFF. The rearrangement links TRBV7-8 to TRBJ2-1; no reliable D call. The length of the CDR3 is 14 residues. V was cut by 3 bases and J by 8 bases, with 14 bases left in between. Germline-derived CDR1 and CDR2 are SGHVS and FQNEAQ.

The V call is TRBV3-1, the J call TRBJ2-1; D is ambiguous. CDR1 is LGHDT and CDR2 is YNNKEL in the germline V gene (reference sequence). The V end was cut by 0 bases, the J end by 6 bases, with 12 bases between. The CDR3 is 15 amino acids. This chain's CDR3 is CASSQDSGFSNEQFF. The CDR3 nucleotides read TGTGCCAGCAGCCAAGATTCCGGGTTCAGCAATGAGCAGTTCTTC.

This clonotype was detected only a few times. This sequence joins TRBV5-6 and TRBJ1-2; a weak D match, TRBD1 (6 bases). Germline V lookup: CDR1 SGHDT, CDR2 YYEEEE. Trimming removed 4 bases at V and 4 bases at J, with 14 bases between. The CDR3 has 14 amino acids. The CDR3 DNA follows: TGTGCCAGCAGCGGACCGGGACACATCTATGGCTACACCTTC. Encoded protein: CASSGPGHIYGYTF. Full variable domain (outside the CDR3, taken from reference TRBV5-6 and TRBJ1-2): DAGVTQSPTHLIKTRGQQVTLRCSPKSGHDTVSWYQQALGQGPQFIFQYYEEEERQRGNFPDRFSGHQFPNYSSELNVNALLLGDSALYLCASSGPGHIYGYTFGSGTRLTVV.

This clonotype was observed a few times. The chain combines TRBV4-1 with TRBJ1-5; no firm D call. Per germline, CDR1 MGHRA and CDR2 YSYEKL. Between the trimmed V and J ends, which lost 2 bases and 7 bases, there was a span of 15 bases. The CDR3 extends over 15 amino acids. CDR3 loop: CASSQFSGLGQPQHF. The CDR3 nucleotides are TGCGCCAGCAGCCAATTTAGTGGGTTGGGACAGCCCCAGCATTTT.

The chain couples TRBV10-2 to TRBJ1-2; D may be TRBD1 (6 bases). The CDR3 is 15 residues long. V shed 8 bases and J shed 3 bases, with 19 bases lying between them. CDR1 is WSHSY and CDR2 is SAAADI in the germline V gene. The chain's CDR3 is CASRRSGGDHYGYTF. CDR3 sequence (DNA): TGCGCCAGCCGGAGGTCCGGGGGCGATCACTATGGCTACACCTTC.

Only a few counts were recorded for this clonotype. The CDR3 region is CASSAGTLNYGYTF. CDR3 DNA sequence: TGTGCCAGCAGCGCCGGGACTCTTAACTATGGCTACACCTTC. The V call is TRBV5-6, the J call TRBJ1-2; D may be TRBD1 (5 bases). This CDR3 region has 14 residues. The V and J ends lost 4 bases and 1 base respectively, with 11 bases between them. CDR1 and CDR2 from the germline V gene are SGHDT and YYEEEE.

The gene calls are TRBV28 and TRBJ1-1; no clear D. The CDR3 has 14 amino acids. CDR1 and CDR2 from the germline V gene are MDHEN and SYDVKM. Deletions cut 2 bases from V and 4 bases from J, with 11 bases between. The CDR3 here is CASSLPGLSTEAFF. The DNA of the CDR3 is TGTGCCAGCAGTTTACCAGGCCTTAGCACTGAAGCTTTCTTT.

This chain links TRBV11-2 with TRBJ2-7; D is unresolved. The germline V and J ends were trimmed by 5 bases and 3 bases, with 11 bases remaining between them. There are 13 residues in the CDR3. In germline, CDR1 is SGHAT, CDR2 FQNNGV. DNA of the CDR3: TGTGCCAGCAGCAACGGACCGGACTACGAGCAGTACGTC. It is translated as CASSNGPDYEQYV.

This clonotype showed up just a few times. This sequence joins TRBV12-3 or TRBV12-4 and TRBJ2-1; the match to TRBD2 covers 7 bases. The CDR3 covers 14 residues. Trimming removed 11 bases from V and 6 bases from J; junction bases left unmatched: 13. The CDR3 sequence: CASWPAGLTNEQFF. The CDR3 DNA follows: TGTGCCTCGTGGCCAGCGGGGCTTACCAATGAGCAGTTCTTC.

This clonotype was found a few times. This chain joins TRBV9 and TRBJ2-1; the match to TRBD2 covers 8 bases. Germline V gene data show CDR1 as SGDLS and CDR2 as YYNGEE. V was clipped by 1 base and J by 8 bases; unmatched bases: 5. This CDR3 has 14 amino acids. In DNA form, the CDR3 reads TGTGCCAGCAGCGTAATAGCGGGAAGCGATGAGCAGTTCTTC. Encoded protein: CASSVIAGSDEQFF.

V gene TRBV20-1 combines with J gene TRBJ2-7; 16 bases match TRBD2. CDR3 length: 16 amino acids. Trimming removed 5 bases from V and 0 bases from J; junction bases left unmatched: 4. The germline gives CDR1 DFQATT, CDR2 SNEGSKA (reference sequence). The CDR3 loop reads CSAPGTSGRVSYEQYF. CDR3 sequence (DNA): TGCAGTGCTCCCGGGACTAGCGGGAGGGTCTCCTACGAGCAGTACTTC.